The 10 T cell receptor beta chains given below trace back to one sample, sequenced in a study of CD8+ T cells in alopecia areata. Isolated RNA was reverse transcribed into cDNA used as the sequencing template. Clones were sequenced by immunoSEQ multiplex PCR, and TCRdb holds only the in-frame ones, with some missing. The table has 130,000 to 150,000 clones, roughly 50% seen once. Material for sequencing was CD4+ T cells sorted from blood. These TCRs come from a human donor with alopecia areata.

The rearrangement uses TRBV5-1 and TRBJ1-2; perhaps TRBD1 as D (5 bases). Germline-derived CDR1 and CDR2 are SGHRS and YFSETQ. The CDR3 covers 12 residues. Trimming shortened V by 4 bases and J by 7 bases, and 11 bases separated the two germline ends. For the CDR3, the DNA is TGCGCCAGCAGCCAGCAGGGTAGTGGCTACACCTTC. Its protein product is CASSQQGSGYTF.

This clone was seen a single time. This sequence joins TRBV2 and TRBJ2-5, with no clear D. The CDR3 runs to 14 residues. Germline V lookup: CDR1 SNHLY, CDR2 FYNNEI. V was shortened by 3 bases and J by 2 bases, with 10 bases between the two germline ends. CDR3 loop: CASSDHPEQETQYF. CDR3 nucleotide sequence: TGTGCCAGCAGTGATCACCCGGAGCAAGAGACCCAGTACTTC.

The V gene is TRBV27, the J gene TRBJ2-2, with D tentatively TRBD1 (6 bases). V was cut by 5 bases and J by 7 bases, with 11 bases left in between. There are 13 residues in the CDR3. The germline gives CDR1 MNHEY, CDR2 SMNVEV (reference sequence). For the CDR3, the DNA is TGTGCCAGCAGTACTACAGGGAACGGGGAGCTGTTTTTT. Its protein product is CASSTTGNGELFF.

CDR3 DNA sequence: TGCGCCAGCAGCGAAATAGCGGGAGATACGCAGTATTTT. Translated: CASSEIAGDTQYF. The chain recombines TRBV5-1 with TRBJ2-3; 7 bases fit TRBD2. Unmatched junction bases numbered 4, after V lost 4 bases and J lost 5 bases. The germline V gene has CDR1 SGHRS and CDR2 YFSETQ. CDR3 length: 13 residues.

This clone was found a few times. The chain joins TRBV29-1 to TRBJ2-3, with D perhaps matching TRBD2 (6 bases). V was trimmed by 3 bases and J by 8 bases, leaving 18 bases between them. The CDR3 totals 14 residues. Germline CDR1 reads SQVTM; CDR2 reads ANQGSEA. The CDR3 DNA is TGCAGCGTTGAGGGGTTGGCGGGGCCCGGTACGCAGTATTTT. This gives the protein CSVEGLAGPGTQYF.

The gene calls are TRBV10-3 and TRBJ2-1; perhaps TRBD2 as D (5 bases). V dropped 6 bases and J dropped 5 bases, with 8 bases sitting between them. Germline values: CDR1 ENHRY, CDR2 SYGVKD. This CDR3 is 12 amino acids long. The DNA of the CDR3 is TGTGCCATCAGACAAGCGGACAATGAGCAGTTCTTC. It yields the protein CAIRQADNEQFF.

In its sample, this clone was seen once. This chain joins TRBV6-5 and TRBJ1-5; 10 bases map to TRBD1. The CDR3 contains 15 residues. Looked up from germline, CDR1 is MNHEY and CDR2 is SVGAGI. J lost 2 bases, V lost 6 bases, and 4 bases had no gene match. The CDR3 region is CASSPGTGGNQPQHF. The CDR3 bases are TGTGCCAGCAGCCCCGGGACAGGGGGCAATCAGCCCCAGCATTTT.

This chain links TRBV29-1 with TRBJ1-2; TRBD1 matches at 7 bases. V lost 5 bases to trimming and J lost 4 bases; unmatched junction nucleotides: 10. The germline V gene has CDR1 SQVTM and CDR2 ANQGSEA. The CDR3 loop spans 14 amino acids. The CDR3: CSVRGGTDIYGYTF. In nucleotides, the CDR3 is TGCAGCGTTCGGGGGGGGACAGATATCTATGGCTACACCTTC.

The V gene is TRBV29-1, the J gene TRBJ1-1; possibly TRBD1 for D (5 bases). With 7 bases removed from V and 5 bases from J, the gap between germline ends came to 17 bases. The CDR3 sequence is 13 residues long. Germline CDR1 and CDR2: SQVTM and ANQGSEA. The CDR3: CSGQGTQGTEAFF. In DNA, the CDR3 is TGCAGCGGGCAGGGTACTCAGGGAACTGAAGCTTTCTTT. Filled out from reference TRBV29-1 and TRBJ1-1, the complete variable domain reads SAVISQKPSRDICQRGTSLTIQCQVDSQVTMMFWYRQQPGQSLTLIATANQGSEATYESGFVIDKFPISRPNLTFSTLTVSNMSPEDSSIYLCSGQGTQGTEAFFGQGTRLTVV.

This clone occurred a few times. J is TRBJ2-5 and V is TRBV29-1, with 7 nucleotides matching TRBD1. The length of the CDR3 is 13 residues. Germline V gene data show CDR1 as SQVTM and CDR2 as ANQGSEA. The junction had 9 bases not matched to a gene; V was cut back by 6 bases and J by 5 bases. DNA for the CDR3: TGCAGCGTGAGACAGGGAGCGTCGGAGACCCAGTACTTC. It yields the protein CSVRQGASETQYF.